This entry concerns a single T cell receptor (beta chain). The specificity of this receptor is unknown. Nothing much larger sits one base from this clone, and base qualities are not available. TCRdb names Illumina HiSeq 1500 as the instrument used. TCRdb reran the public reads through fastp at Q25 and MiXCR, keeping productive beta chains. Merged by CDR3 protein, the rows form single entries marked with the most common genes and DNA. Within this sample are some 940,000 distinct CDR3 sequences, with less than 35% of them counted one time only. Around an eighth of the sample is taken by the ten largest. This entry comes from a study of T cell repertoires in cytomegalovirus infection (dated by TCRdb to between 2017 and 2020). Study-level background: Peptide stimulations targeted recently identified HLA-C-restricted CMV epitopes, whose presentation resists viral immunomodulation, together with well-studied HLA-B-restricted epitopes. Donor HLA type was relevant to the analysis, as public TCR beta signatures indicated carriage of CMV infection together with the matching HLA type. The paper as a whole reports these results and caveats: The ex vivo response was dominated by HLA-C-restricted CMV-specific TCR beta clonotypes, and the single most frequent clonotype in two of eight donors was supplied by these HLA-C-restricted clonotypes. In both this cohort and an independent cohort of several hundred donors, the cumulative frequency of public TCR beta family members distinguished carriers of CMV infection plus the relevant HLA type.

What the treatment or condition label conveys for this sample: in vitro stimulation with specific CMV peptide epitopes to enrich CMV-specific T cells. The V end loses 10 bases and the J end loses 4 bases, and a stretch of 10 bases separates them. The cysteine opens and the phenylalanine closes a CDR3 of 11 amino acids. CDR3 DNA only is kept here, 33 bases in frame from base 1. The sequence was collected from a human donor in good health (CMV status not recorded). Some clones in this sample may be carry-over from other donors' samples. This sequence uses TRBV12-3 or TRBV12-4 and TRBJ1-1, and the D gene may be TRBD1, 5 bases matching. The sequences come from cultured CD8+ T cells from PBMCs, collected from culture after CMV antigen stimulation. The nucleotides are TGTGCCATACGGAGGGGCACTGAAGCTTTCTTT. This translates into CAIRRGTEAFF.